This TCR beta chain was profiled in a study of shared clonotypes between healthy human individuals. Study information: Three men and a couple of women, aged 18 to 49, were donors. Whole-study findings and limits: In this cohort, only blood was sampled, and tissue repertoires likely differ. It was the non-shared clonotypes that had lower generation probabilities than clonotypes shared by all four donors.

Using immunoSEQ multiplex PCR, the repertoire was profiled, and TCRdb retains in-frame clones only, with some absent. This sample carries roughly 2.2 million clones, approximately 93% of them seen once, and the ten largest clones take 0.35% to 0.5%. It was into CD45RA+ naive and CD45RA-negative memory subsets that the CD4+ cells were split. Regarding this clone: Its antigen remains unidentified.

Sequenced sample: naive CD4+ T cells from PBMCs. Subset defined: CD45RA+ positively selected. The TCR sequence derives from a man aged 18 to 29 in good health. Some clones in this sample may be carry-over from other donors' samples.

CDR3 nucleotides: TGCGCCAGCAGCTTGGGCCCCCAGGCGCAATACGAGCAGTACTTC. It codes for CASSLGPQAQYEQYF. The rearrangement uses TRBV5-1 and TRBJ2-7; D not resolved. V lost 0 bases and J lost 4, with 14 bases in between. CDR1 and CDR2 from the germline V gene are SGHRS and YFSETQ. The CDR3 covers 15 residues. Together with reference TRBV5-1 and TRBJ2-7, the CDR3 gives the full variable domain: KAGVTQTPRYLIKTRGQQVTLSCSPISGHRSVSWYQQTPGQGLQFLFEYFSETQRNKGNFPGRFSGRQFSNSRSEMNVSTLELGDSALYLCASSLGPQAQYEQYFGPGTRLTVT.